Given below is one T cell receptor beta chain in context. Its cognate antigen is unknown. The data derive from a study of lung T cells in sarcoidosis with Löfgren's syndrome. At the level of the study: Analyses focused on Löfgren's syndrome patients.

Trimming took 2 bases from V and 2 from J, leaving 9 bases between them. This CDR3 region has 15 residues. Germline CDR1 is SEHNR and CDR2 is FQNEAQ (reference sequence). One entry per CDR3 protein, called by TCRdb with MiXCR from the reads. The table has tens of thousands of distinct CDR3 sequences, 21% seen once. Overall study results and limits: Multiple Löfgren's syndrome patients reportedly shared TRAV12-1 and TRBV2 CDR3 motifs, suggesting public CD4+ TCRs.

The sequencing sample was made of CD4+ T cells from PBMCs. The chain employs TRBV7-9 and TRBJ1-4; D remains ambiguous. This TCR came from a human donor with sarcoidosis (Löfgren's syndrome or another form), or a control subject (not recorded which). DNA of the CDR3: TGTGCCAGCAGCTTAATAGGAATTACTAATGAAAAACTGTTTTTT. Translation: CASSLIGITNEKLFF.